The clone carrying this TCR beta chain has ten or more counts. The sample comes from a study of beta chain features in type 1 diabetes. What was sequenced were expressed TCRB transcripts, since all of the isolated RNA had been reverse transcribed. Sequenced by immunoSEQ multiplex PCR; TCRdb stores in-frame clones only, minus some. The sample contains approximately 150,000 clones, 9.7% of which appear only once. V lost 4 bases to trimming and J lost 3 bases, with 12 bases between them. Germline V CDR1 and CDR2: SNHLY, FYNNEI. The CDR3 consists of 14 residues. The receptor comes from a woman aged 40 to 50 in good health. The chain has TRBV2 and TRBJ1-2; D gene ambiguous. Material for sequencing was central memory CD4+ T cells from blood. The CDR3 DNA sequence: TGTGCCAGCAGTGGAACCGCGGGAGACTATGGCTACACCTTC. Protein: CASSGTAGDYGYTF.